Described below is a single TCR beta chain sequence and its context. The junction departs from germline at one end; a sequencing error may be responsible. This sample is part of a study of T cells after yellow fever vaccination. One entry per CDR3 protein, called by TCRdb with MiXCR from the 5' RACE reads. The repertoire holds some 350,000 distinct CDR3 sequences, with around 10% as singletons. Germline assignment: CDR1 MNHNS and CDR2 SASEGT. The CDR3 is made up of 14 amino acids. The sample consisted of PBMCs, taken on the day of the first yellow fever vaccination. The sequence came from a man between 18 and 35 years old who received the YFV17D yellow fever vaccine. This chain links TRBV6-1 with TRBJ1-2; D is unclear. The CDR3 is CASSETGLNYGFTF. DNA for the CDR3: TGTGCCAGCAGTGAGACCGGATTGAACTATGGCTTCACCTTC.